This entry describes one T cell receptor (beta chain). Germline-derived CDR1 and CDR2 are MNHEY and SVGAGI. V dropped 2 bases and J dropped 9; count of bases not matched to a gene: 5. The CDR3 covers 14 residues. Patient tissue came from resections in Japan or China, 2014–2017. Repertoires were generated with immunoSEQ multiplex PCR, while TCRdb's copy carries only in-frame clones and drops some. In the table there are around 11,000 clones, roughly 90% of which are singletons. The data were obtained in a study of immune evolution from preneoplasia to lung adenocarcinoma. V is TRBV6-5 and J is TRBJ2-1; 9 bases agree with TRBD2. Sequenced input: FFPE invasive lung adenocarcinoma tissue. This clonotype was obtained from a person aged 65 to 85 with invasive lung adenocarcinoma. The CDR3 reads CASSYGRGGLEQFF. CDR3 sequence (DNA): TGTGCCAGCAGTTACGGGCGGGGGGGCCTTGAGCAGTTCTTC.